This T cell receptor beta chain was sequenced for a study of CD8+CD57+ T cells in acquired aplastic anemia. Study as a whole: Sorted CD4+ and CD8+ cells gave a mean 3.2 ug DNA, range about 0.19 to 27.4 ug.

CDR3 and TCR beta VDJ profiling relied on a genomic DNA template. MiXCR, run by TCRdb on the reads, gives a single entry per CDR3 protein. The sample lists approximately 220,000 distinct CDR3 sequences; under 50% were seen once. The CDR3 loop spans 14 amino acids. Germline lookup yields CDR1 SNHLY and CDR2 FYNNEI. V shed 5 bases and J 7 bases; nucleotides not matched to a gene: 3. For sequencing, patients were chosen who had shown expansion of CD8+CD57+ cells by flow cytometry. Severe acquired aplastic anemia was the diagnosis recorded for all patients. This clonotype was seen repeatedly, ten times or more.

The source of this sequence is a human donor with aplastic anemia. Sequencing input: sorted CD4+, CD8+, or CD8+CD57+ T cells (not recorded which) from PBMCs. The chain links TRBV2 to TRBJ1-6; 9 positions agree with TRBD1. CDR3 nucleotides: TGTGCCAGCAGTACGGACAGGGGAAATTCACCCCTCCACTTT. The encoded protein is CASSTDRGNSPLHF.